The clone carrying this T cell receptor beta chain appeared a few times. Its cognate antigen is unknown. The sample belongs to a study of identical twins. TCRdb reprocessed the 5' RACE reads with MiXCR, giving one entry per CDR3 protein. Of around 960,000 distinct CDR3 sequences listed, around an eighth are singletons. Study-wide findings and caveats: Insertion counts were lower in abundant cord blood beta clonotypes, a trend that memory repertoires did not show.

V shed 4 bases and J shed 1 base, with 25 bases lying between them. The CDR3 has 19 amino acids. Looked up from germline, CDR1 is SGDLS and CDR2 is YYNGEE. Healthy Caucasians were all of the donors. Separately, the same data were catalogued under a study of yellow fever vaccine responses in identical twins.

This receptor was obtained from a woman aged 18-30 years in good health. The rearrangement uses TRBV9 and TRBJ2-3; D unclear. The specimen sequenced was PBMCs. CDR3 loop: CASSPGRRVPSQRTDTQYF. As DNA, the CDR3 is TGTGCCAGCAGCCCGGGTCGTCGGGTTCCGAGCCAACGCACAGATACGCAGTATTTT.